The present T cell receptor beta chain was sequenced within a study of blood T cell repertoires in COVID-19. Looking at the study overall: Samples representing acute and convalescent COVID-19 were sourced from the United States, Italy and Spain. The cDNA or gDNA used as material had been derived from T cells, B-cell-depleted T cells, or PBMCs.

The authors' processing: Reference gene primer amplification gave nucleated cell count estimates. Assay used: immunoSEQ multiplex PCR; TCRdb lists only in-frame clones, some missing. Clone size and V and J calls were adopted from that table, with D and trimming inferred from the DNA. In the table there are roughly 220,000 clones, under 90% of which are singletons. V gave up 3 bases and J gave up 7 bases, with 15 bases separating them. This CDR3 is 14 amino acids long. Germline assignment: CDR1 MDHEN and CDR2 SYDVKM. This sequence originates from a man aged 30 to 39 with active or convalescent COVID-19. Sequencing was done on a sample of peripheral blood. The chain has TRBV28 and TRBJ1-2; D might be TRBD1 (6 bases). The CDR3: CASSFTGPRGGYTF. Written as DNA, the CDR3 is TGTGCCAGCAGTTTCACAGGCCCCAGGGGTGGCTACACCTTC.